The 32 T cell receptor beta chains listed next were all sequenced from one sample in a study of graft-versus-host responses after intestinal transplantation. The data were produced by immunoSEQ multiplex PCR, yet TCRdb's version contains in-frame clones alone and is incomplete. The repertoire has just over 40,000 clones, roughly nine tenths of them found once; the top ten carry less than 3%. The sample consisted of PBMCs, taken around 320 days after intestinal transplant. Source of these receptors: a human patient who received an intestinal transplant, so some T cells may come from the graft donor.

The gene calls are TRBV6-5 and TRBJ2-5; a possible D gene is TRBD1 (5 bases). Germline V CDR1 and CDR2: MNHEY, SVGAGI. The CDR3 loop spans 14 amino acids. The V end was cut by 2 bases, the J end by 4 bases, with 11 bases between. CDR3 DNA: TGTGCCAGCAGTTACCCAGCTAGGGGAGAGACCCAGTACTTC. Protein sequence: CASSYPARGETQYF.

To note about this clone: Distinct nucleotide sequences in the sample also encode this CDR3. This chain links TRBV5-5 with TRBJ2-7; no reliable D call. The germline V gene encodes CDR1 SGHKS and CDR2 YYEKEE (reference sequence). V was cut by 1 base and J by 4 bases, with 9 bases left in between. CDR3 size: 13 residues. The CDR3 reads CASSLWADYEQYF. The DNA of the CDR3 is TGTGCCAGCAGCTTGTGGGCCGATTACGAGCAGTACTTC.

CDR3 bases: TGTGCCAGCAGCGTTTATAGGCGGACCGGGGAGCTGTTTTTT. Translating gives CASSVYRRTGELFF. The chain couples TRBV11-2 to TRBJ2-2, with unresolved D. Trimming pared 5 bases from V and 5 bases from J, leaving 12 bases between. CDR1 is SGHAT, CDR2 FQNNGV, per germline. The CDR3 is 14 residues long.

V usage is TRBV7-3 and J usage is TRBJ2-3; D call uncertain. With 2 bases removed from V and 1 base from J, the gap between germline ends came to 7 bases. Germline V gene sequence: CDR1 SGHTA, CDR2 FQGTGA. The CDR3 spans 14 residues. CDR3 nucleotide sequence: TGTGCCAGCAGCTTAGGGTCCGGCACAGATACGCAGTATTTT. Translated: CASSLGSGTDTQYF.

The chain couples TRBV11-2 to TRBJ2-7; D may be TRBD1 (6 bases). Between the trimmed V and J ends, which lost 4 bases and 4 bases, there was a span of 11 bases. The length of the CDR3 is 13 residues. Germline V gene lookup returns CDR1 SGHAT and CDR2 FQNNGV. The CDR3 nucleotides are TGTGCCAGCAGCTGGGACACGTATTACGAGCAGTACTTC. This translates into CASSWDTYYEQYF. Full variable domain (missing parts from reference TRBV11-2 and TRBJ2-7): EAGVAQSPRYKIIEKRQSVAFWCNPISGHATLYWYQQILGQGPKLLIQFQNNGVVDDSQLPKDRFSAERLKGVDSTLKIQPAKLEDSAVYLCASSWDTYYEQYFGPGTRLTVT.

The DNA for the CDR3 is TGTGCCAGCAGTTACTCGGATGGATCACCCCTCCACTTT. Its protein product is CASSYSDGSPLHF. This chain joins TRBV6-5 and TRBJ1-6; D is ambiguous. Trimming cost V 0 bases and J 10 bases, with 7 bases left between them. The CDR3 is 13 residues long. Germline V lookup: CDR1 MNHEY, CDR2 SVGAGI.

The genes are TRBV7-9 and TRBJ2-7; D gene ambiguous. The CDR3 has 14 amino acids. Germline V gene sequence: CDR1 SEHNR, CDR2 FQNEAQ (reference sequence). The V and J ends lost 1 base and 2 bases respectively, with 9 bases between them. The CDR3 region is CASSLGDFPYEQYF. In DNA form, the CDR3 reads TGTGCCAGCAGCTTAGGGGATTTCCCCTACGAGCAGTACTTC.

The chain has TRBV5-1 and TRBJ1-2; 9 bases are a match to TRBD1. Trimming removed 4 bases from V and 7 bases from J; junction bases left unmatched: 8. Per germline, CDR1 SGHRS and CDR2 YFSETQ. This CDR3 region has 14 residues. The CDR3 coding sequence is TGCGCCAGCAGCCCTCCGGGACAGGGAGTTGGCTACACCTTC. Its protein is CASSPPGQGVGYTF.

The genes are TRBV6-4 and TRBJ2-7, with unresolved D. Germline values: CDR1 MRHNA, CDR2 SNTAGT. V was cut by 4 bases and J by 5 bases, with 18 bases left in between. The CDR3 loop spans 15 amino acids. CDR3 nucleotide sequence: TGTGCCAGCAGTGCAACGACCAGTCCGTGGGACGAGCAGTACTTC. Translated, it gives CASSATTSPWDEQYF.

The genes are TRBV5-4 and TRBJ2-5; weak D call: TRBD2 (5 bases). V dropped 4 bases and J dropped 5 bases, with 15 bases sitting between them. Looked up from germline, CDR1 is SGHNT and CDR2 is YYREEE (reference sequence). CDR3 length: 14 amino acids. CDR3 region: CASSREGVGETQYF. The CDR3 DNA follows: TGTGCCAGCAGCAGAGAGGGAGTAGGGGAGACCCAGTACTTC.

The rearrangement joins TRBV2 to TRBJ2-7; 7 bases agree with TRBD1. Germline assignment: CDR1 SNHLY and CDR2 FYNNEI. The CDR3 is 12 amino acids. After removal of 6 bases from V and 3 bases from J, the junction contained 2 bases not matched to a gene. The CDR3 sequence: CASRQGNYEQYF. In DNA form, the CDR3 reads TGTGCCAGCAGACAGGGGAACTACGAGCAGTACTTC. The full variable domain, with the rest looked up from reference TRBV2 and TRBJ2-7, is EPEVTQTPSHQVTQMGQEVILRCVPISNHLYFYWYRQILGQKVEFLVSFYNNEISEKSEIFDDQFSVERPDGSNFTLKIRSTKLEDSAMYFCASRQGNYEQYFGPGTRLTVT.

The CDR3 loop reads CASSQENAGVEQYF. The CDR3 nucleotides read TGCGCCAGCAGCCAAGAAAACGCAGGGGTCGAGCAGTACTTC. The chain carries TRBV4-1 and TRBJ2-5; a weak D match, TRBD1 (6 bases). The end of the DNA aligns better with TRBJ2-7, so the J call may be wrong. CDR3 size: 14 residues. Germline V gives CDR1 MGHRA, CDR2 YSYEKL.

The chain has TRBV28 and TRBJ1-2; 8 bases line up with TRBD1. V lost 6 bases to trimming and J lost 4 bases; unmatched junction nucleotides: 1. This CDR3 region has 12 residues. CDR1 is MDHEN and CDR2 is SYDVKM in the germline V gene. The CDR3 sequence: CASRQGAYGYTF. CDR3 bases: TGTGCCAGCAGGCAGGGGGCCTATGGCTACACCTTC.

The chain has TRBV19 and TRBJ2-5; D assignment may be TRBD1 or TRBD2 (5 bases each). Germline CDR1 reads LNHDA; CDR2 reads SQIVND (reference sequence). The CDR3 sequence is 15 residues long. The germline V and J ends were trimmed by 10 bases and 6 bases, with 24 bases remaining between them. In DNA, the CDR3 is TGTGCCAATCACCCCCGGACACAAAGGAGGAAGACCCAGTACTTC. It yields the protein CANHPRTQRRKTQYF.

The chain is built from TRBV6-1 and TRBJ2-7; D gene unclear. V lost 1 base to trimming and J lost 9 bases, with 16 bases between them. CDR3 length: 14 residues. The germline gives CDR1 MNHNS, CDR2 SASEGT. The CDR3 loop reads CASSEGPAALWQYF. The CDR3, as DNA: TGTGCCAGCAGTGAAGGTCCGGCCGCTTTATGGCAGTACTTC.

This clone was found once. The chain carries TRBV18 and TRBJ1-5; D is uncertain. Trimming left V 2 bases short and J 2 bases short, with 4 bases between. This CDR3 is 13 amino acids long. The V gene's germline CDR1 is KGHSH and CDR2 LQKENI. CDR3 bases: TGTGCCAGCTCACCAGATGGCAATCAGCCCCAGCATTTT. Amino acid sequence: CASSPDGNQPQHF.

The CDR3, as DNA: TGTGCCAGCAAAGGCGGGCTCCTTTGGGAGCAGTACTTC. Its protein product is CASKGGLLWEQYF. V is TRBV28 and J is TRBJ2-7, with D possibly TRBD2 on 5 matching bases. Trimming left V 7 bases short and J 7 bases short, with 17 bases between. This CDR3 spans 13 amino acids. From germline, CDR1 is MDHEN and CDR2 SYDVKM.

This sequence joins TRBV6-5 and TRBJ2-7, with TRBD1 matching 10 bases. With V trimmed by 6 bases and J by 0 bases, 5 bases remained unmatched. CDR3 length: 15 residues. Germline-derived CDR1 and CDR2 are MNHEY and SVGAGI. The CDR3 is CASSQGQGFSYEQYF. CDR3 in DNA: TGTGCCAGCAGCCAGGGACAGGGGTTCTCCTACGAGCAGTACTTC.

The chain is built from TRBV15 and TRBJ1-2, with D unclear. Between the trimmed V and J ends, which lost 0 bases and 4 bases, there was a span of 9 bases. Germline CDR1 and CDR2: LNHNV and YYDKDF (reference sequence). This CDR3 is built from 14 residues. The CDR3 nucleotides are TGTGCCACCAGCAGAGATCAACAGCCCTATGGCTACACCTTC. Its protein product is CATSRDQQPYGYTF.

The chain's CDR3 is CASSLGQAGGYTF. The CDR3 DNA reads TGTGCCAGCAGCTTGGGACAGGCCGGGGGCTACACCTTC. This sequence joins TRBV7-6 and TRBJ1-2; 8 bases map to TRBD1. Germline CDR1 is SGHVS and CDR2 is FNYEAQ. J lost 8 bases, V lost 3 bases, and 5 bases had no gene match. The CDR3 is 13 amino acids.

V is TRBV25-1 and J is TRBJ1-2, with a weak D call TRBD1 (6 bases). This CDR3 has 14 residues. The germline V gene encodes CDR1 MGHDK and CDR2 SYGVNS. Trimming removed 4 bases from V and 2 bases from J, with 11 bases in between. CDR3 region: CASSVGAGNYGYTF. The CDR3 DNA sequence: TGTGCCAGCAGTGTGGGGGCGGGGAACTATGGCTACACCTTC.

The chain links TRBV29-1 to TRBJ1-1; the match to TRBD1 covers 7 bases. CDR3 length: 13 amino acids. CDR1 and CDR2 (germline): SQVTM, ANQGSEA. The V segment lost 6 bases and the J segment 1 base; nucleotides outside the gene matches: 5. CDR3 bases: TGCAGCGTCGAACAGGGGCCGAACACTGAAGCTTTCTTT. As protein: CSVEQGPNTEAFF.

This chain links TRBV9 with TRBJ2-7; either TRBD1 or TRBD2 may supply D (6 bases each). The V end lost 4 bases, the J end lost 3 bases, and 14 bases lay between the germline ends. The germline V gene has CDR1 SGDLS and CDR2 YYNGEE. This CDR3 spans 14 amino acids. CDR3 nucleotide sequence: TGTGCCAGCAGCAAACAGGGAGGCGGCTACGAGCAGTACTTC. This encodes CASSKQGGGYEQYF.

The chain carries TRBV15 and TRBJ1-1; TRBD1 agrees at 10 bases. The V gene's germline CDR1 is LNHNV and CDR2 YYDKDF (reference sequence). The CDR3 loop spans 16 amino acids. V shed 0 bases, J shed 5 bases, and the junction held 6 bases outside the gene matches. The CDR3 sequence is CATSRDPRTGGTEAFF. The DNA of the CDR3 is TGTGCCACCAGCAGAGACCCCCGGACAGGGGGGACTGAAGCTTTCTTT. The full variable domain, rest sourced from reference TRBV15 and TRBJ1-1, is DAMVIQNPRYQVTQFGKPVTLSCSQTLNHNVMYWYQQKSSQAPKLLFHYYDKDFNNEADTPDNFQSRRPNTSFCFLDIRSPGLGDTAMYLCATSRDPRTGGTEAFFGQGTRLTVV.

The chain uses TRBV7-2 and TRBJ1-2; D remains unclear. The germline V gene encodes CDR1 SGHTA and CDR2 FQGNSA. The CDR3 is 14 residues long. V was trimmed by 0 bases and J by 4 bases, leaving 9 bases between them. CDR3 sequence (DNA): TGTGCCAGCAGCTTAGCGCAGGTGACCTATGGCTACACCTTC. It yields the protein CASSLAQVTYGYTF.

The V and J genes are TRBV6-5 and TRBJ1-6, with TRBD1 matching 10 bases. This CDR3 region has 16 residues. Germline V gives CDR1 MNHEY, CDR2 SVGAGI. V lost 0 bases to trimming and J lost 5 bases; unmatched junction nucleotides: 1. This chain's CDR3 is CASSYSGQGNNSPLHF. The CDR3 DNA reads as TGTGCCAGCAGTTACTCGGGACAGGGGAATAATTCACCCCTCCACTTT.

This chain connects TRBV28 to TRBJ2-7; 7 bases match TRBD1. CDR1 is MDHEN and CDR2 is SYDVKM in the germline V gene. The CDR3 is made up of 14 amino acids. Trimming took 5 bases from V and 3 from J; bases not matched to a gene: 7. The CDR3 nucleotides read TGTGCCAGCAGTCCAGAACAGGGGTACTACGAGCAGTACTTC. Translated, it gives CASSPEQGYYEQYF.

J is TRBJ2-7 and V is TRBV19; TRBD2 aligns across 11 bases. Germline V CDR1 and CDR2: LNHDA, SQIVND (reference sequence). The ends lost 3 bases at V and 3 bases at J; junction bases unmatched: 4. This CDR3 is 15 amino acids long. Here the CDR3 reads CASSMRGTSGYEQYF. CDR3 nucleotide sequence: TGTGCCAGTAGTATGCGTGGGACTAGCGGCTACGAGCAGTACTTC.

V and J are TRBV5-1 and TRBJ2-3; D remains ambiguous. Germline values: CDR1 SGHRS, CDR2 YFSETQ. The CDR3 loop spans 15 amino acids. The germline V and J ends were trimmed by 0 bases and 0 bases, with 8 bases remaining between them. This chain's CDR3 is CASSLGWSSTDTQYF. CDR3 sequence (DNA): TGCGCCAGCAGCTTGGGTTGGTCTAGCACAGATACGCAGTATTTT.

The chain carries TRBV28 and TRBJ1-2; 7 bases map to TRBD1. Germline V lookup: CDR1 MDHEN, CDR2 SYDVKM. The CDR3 spans 14 residues. Trimming removed 3 bases from V and 0 bases from J; junction bases left unmatched: 1. As DNA, the CDR3 is TGTGCCAGCAGTTTCGGGACAGCTAACTATGGCTACACCTTC. Translated, it gives CASSFGTANYGYTF.

The chain is built from TRBV6-1 and TRBJ1-5; D is unclear. The ends were cut back, 7 bases at V and 2 bases at J, with 12 bases in the middle. Germline CDR1 MNHNS, CDR2 SASEGT. The CDR3 covers 14 residues. The CDR3 region is CASTQREGNQPQHF. The CDR3 nucleotides are TGTGCCAGCACACAACGGGAGGGCAATCAGCCCCAGCATTTT.

This sequence joins TRBV6-1 and TRBJ2-7; D is uncertain. The germline V gene encodes CDR1 MNHNS and CDR2 SASEGT. Trimming removed 6 bases from V and 0 bases from J, with 12 bases in between. This CDR3 comprises 14 residues. The chain's CDR3 is CASRTATFSYEQYF. The CDR3 DNA sequence: TGTGCCAGCAGAACAGCGACCTTCTCCTACGAGCAGTACTTC.